The 7 T cell receptor beta chains below all came from one sample that was sequenced in a study of PD-L1 blockade in urothelial cancer. The assay was immunoSEQ multiplex PCR, and TCRdb's table has in-frame clones only and misses some. The repertoire holds 29,000 or so clones, 84% seen once, with 2.5% to 3% in the top ten. As for time point: peripheral blood 6 weeks after treatment start. The material was PBMCs, obtained around atezolizumab (anti-PD-L1) treatment. The receptors derive from a man between 65 and 85 years old with urothelial cancer.

The chain couples TRBV6-1 to TRBJ1-2; 7 bases match TRBD1. The CDR3 sequence is 12 residues long. From germline, CDR1 is MNHNS and CDR2 SASEGT. The J segment lost 13 bases and the V segment lost 2 bases, leaving 7 bases of the junction unmatched. The CDR3 protein is CASSERGQIPTF. The CDR3 bases are TGTGCCAGCAGTGAAAGGGGACAGATTCCCACCTTC.

This clone occurred once. The chain joins TRBV7-2 to TRBJ1-2; 7 bases fit TRBD1. The ends lost 6 bases at V and 2 bases at J; junction bases unmatched: 6. This CDR3 spans 14 amino acids. Looked up from germline, CDR1 is SGHTA and CDR2 is FQGNSA. CDR3 sequence (DNA): TGTGCCAGCAGGGGGGACAGTTTAAACTATGGCTACACCTTC. It encodes CASRGDSLNYGYTF.

J is TRBJ1-3 and V is TRBV9; the D is unclear. CDR1 is SGDLS and CDR2 is YYNGEE in the germline V gene. This CDR3 contains 12 residues. Trimming left V 3 bases short and J 7 bases short, with 8 bases between. The CDR3 DNA reads as TGTGCCAGCAGCGGACAAGGCAACACCATATATTTT. It codes for CASSGQGNTIYF.

The J gene is TRBJ2-7, the V gene TRBV5-1; 10 nucleotides agree with TRBD2. Germline V gene sequence: CDR1 SGHRS, CDR2 YFSETQ. V lost 6 bases to trimming and J lost 3 bases; unmatched junction nucleotides: 9. This CDR3 spans 15 amino acids. CDR3 sequence reads: CASKTGTSVIYEQYF. DNA of the CDR3: TGCGCCAGCAAGACCGGGACTAGCGTGATCTACGAGCAGTACTTC.

Here the CDR3 DNA reads TGTGCCAGTAGTGAAGCGCGGTGGGTCAGAAAAGGCCAAGAGACCCAGTACTTC. The encoded protein is CASSEARWVRKGQETQYF. The rearrangement joins TRBV19 to TRBJ2-5; no clear D. Germline CDR1 is LNHDA and CDR2 is SQIVND (reference sequence). V gave up 5 bases and J gave up 1 base, with 23 bases separating them. CDR3 length: 18 amino acids.

The chain employs TRBV19 and TRBJ2-3; D might be TRBD1 (6 bases). CDR1 LNHDA and CDR2 SQIVND come from the germline V gene (reference sequence). The CDR3 is 14 amino acids. The germline V and J ends were trimmed by 7 bases and 4 bases, with 15 bases remaining between them. CDR3 bases: TGTGCCAGTATGAGGGGGATGGAGGCAGATACGCAGTATTTT. Protein: CASMRGMEADTQYF.

The rearrangement uses TRBV5-5 and TRBJ2-1; 9 bases are shared with TRBD2. The V gene's germline CDR1 is SGHKS and CDR2 YYEKEE (reference sequence). With V trimmed by 4 bases and J by 6 bases, 8 bases remained unmatched. The CDR3 is made up of 15 amino acids. The CDR3 sequence is CASSPTGTSFNEQFF. The DNA of the CDR3 is TGTGCCAGCAGCCCTACCGGGACTAGCTTCAATGAGCAGTTCTTC.